This T cell receptor (beta chain) came from a study of vaccination and CD4 T cells after COVID-19. This clonotype was picked up a small number of times. What it binds is not known. The treatment was: roughly nine-day PBMC culture with coronavirus spike peptide pools or control peptides (ViraFEST assay). The Oncomine TCR Beta short-read assay sequenced DNA from cultured CD4+ T cells. TCRdb processed the PCR reads anew with MiXCR; each CDR3 protein has one entry. Among around 4,000 distinct CDR3 sequences listed, about 21% were seen once. V shed 5 bases and J shed 4 bases, with 8 bases lying between them. This CDR3 has 12 residues. CDR1 and CDR2 (germline): SGHNT, YENEEA.

V gene TRBV11-3 combines with J gene TRBJ1-1; D possibly corresponds to TRBD1 (6 bases). The sequence came from a human donor who had recovered from COVID-19. Sample: CD4+ T cells from blood, cultured in vitro. CDR3 protein: CASSQGGTEAFF. For the CDR3, the DNA is TGTGCCAGCAGCCAAGGGGGCACTGAAGCTTTCTTT.